These T cell receptor beta chains were read from a single sample in a study of T cell responses to AZD1222 COVID-19 vaccine. Method: immunoSEQ multiplex PCR; TCRdb's copy keeps in-frame clones and lacks some. The table includes 160,000 or so clones, approximately 90% detected once. The material was peripheral blood, obtained on day 0 of AZD1222 vaccination. The receptors were sampled from an adult in good health. Each CDR3 is given with its conserved first and last residue. The D gene is left open where the match is weak. Clone size, where shown, is once, few, many, or a class for clones that have expanded.

size	V	D	J	CDR3	DNA
-	TRBV6-4	TRBD2	TRBJ2-1	CASSDSRAGGYNEQFF	TGTGCCAGCAGTGACTCGAGAGCGGGAGGGTATAATGAGCAGTTCTTC
-	TRBV10-1	TRBD2	TRBJ2-1	CASSELAGGGEQFF	TGCGCCAGCAGTGAATTAGCGGGAGGGGGTGAGCAGTTCTTC
once	TRBV6-2/TRBV6-3	-	TRBJ2-6	CASSYVRSGANVLTF	TGTGCCAGCAGTTACGTCCGCTCTGGGGCCAACGTCCTGACTTTC
-	TRBV5-1	-	TRBJ2-1	CASSLVPNTYNEQFF	TGCGCCAGCAGCTTGGTTCCAAACACCTACAATGAGCAGTTCTTC
-	TRBV3-1/TRBV3-2	-	TRBJ1-6	CASSPSNSPLHF	TGTGCCAGCAGCCCTAGTAATTCACCCCTCCACTTT
-	TRBV28	-	TRBJ2-5	CASSLIRETQYF	TGTGCCAGCAGTCTGATCAGGGAGACCCAGTACTTC
-	TRBV28	-	TRBJ2-7	CASSLPAYEQYF	TGTGCCAGCAGTTTACCGGCCTACGAGCAGTACTTC
-	TRBV30	-	TRBJ1-5	CAWRGTHGQPQHF	TGTGCCTGGAGAGGGACCCACGGACAGCCCCAGCATTTT
-	TRBV19	-	TRBJ2-1	CASTRGAAYNEQFF	TGTGCCAGTACTCGGGGCGCCGCCTACAATGAGCAGTTCTTC
-	TRBV2	TRBD1	TRBJ1-3	CASSENRGASIYF	TGTGCCAGCAGTGAAAACAGGGGAGCGAGCATATATTTT
once	TRBV30	-	TRBJ1-2	CAWFARGRRYGYTF	TGTGCCTGGTTCGCGAGGGGACGTCGGTATGGCTACACCTTC
once	TRBV5-4	TRBD1	TRBJ1-1	CASSFRDRVEAFF	TGTGCCAGCAGTTTCCGGGACAGGGTGGAAGCTTTCTTT
-	TRBV18	-	TRBJ2-1	CASSGQYNEQFF	TGTGCCAGCTCAGGACAGTACAATGAGCAGTTCTTC
-	TRBV11-2	TRBD2	TRBJ2-7	CASSPETSTSLEQYF	TGTGCCAGCAGCCCGGAGACTAGCACGAGTCTTGAGCAGTACTTC
-	TRBV7-3	-	TRBJ2-7	CASSSDAAYEQYF	TGTGCCAGTTCTAGCGACGCGGCCTACGAGCAGTACTTC
-	TRBV10-3	-	TRBJ1-1	CAISPAVALGSEAFF	TGTGCCATCAGCCCTGCGGTGGCCCTGGGCTCTGAAGCTTTCTTT
-	TRBV3-1/TRBV3-2	-	TRBJ1-1	CASSQGQILNTEAFF	TGTGCCAGCAGCCAAGGACAGATTTTGAACACTGAAGCTTTCTTT
-	TRBV20-1	-	TRBJ1-2	CSASVEPNYGYTF	TGCAGTGCTAGTGTTGAACCGAACTATGGCTACACCTTC
-	TRBV29-1	-	TRBJ1-1	CSVAGRMNTEAFF	TGCAGCGTGGCTGGGCGGATGAACACTGAAGCTTTCTTT
-	TRBV3-1/TRBV3-2	-	TRBJ2-7	CASSRGPALWEQYF	TGTGCCAGCAGCCGAGGACCCGCCCTATGGGAGCAGTACTTC
-	TRBV5-1	TRBD1	TRBJ1-4	CASSLGQGQEKLFF	TGCGCCAGCAGCTTGGGACAGGGGCAGGAAAAACTGTTTTTT
-	TRBV5-4	-	TRBJ2-2	CASSLDGVANTGELFF	TGTGCCAGCAGCTTGGACGGGGTCGCGAACACCGGGGAGCTGTTTTTT
once	TRBV24-1	-	TRBJ1-5	CATSDHTDSNQPQHF	TGTGCCACCAGTGATCATACAGATAGCAATCAGCCCCAGCATTTT
once	TRBV18	-	TRBJ1-1	CASSPNSGNTEAFF	TGTGCCAGCTCACCAAACTCAGGAAACACTGAAGCTTTCTTT
-	TRBV28	-	TRBJ1-2	CASSLEVGYTF	TGTGCCAGCAGTTTGGAGGTTGGCTACACCTTC
once	TRBV2	-	TRBJ1-2	CASTAGDGYTF	TGTGCCAGCACAGCAGGGGATGGCTACACCTTC
-	TRBV11-2	-	TRBJ2-7	CASSQTLTRYEQYF	TGTGCCAGCAGCCAAACCTTGACGCGGTACGAGCAGTACTTC
few	TRBV30	-	TRBJ2-3	CAWSLSTDTQYF	TGTGCCTGGAGTCTTAGCACAGATACGCAGTATTTT